Following are 5 T cell receptor beta chains from one sample sequenced in a study of regulatory T cells in long-lasting Graves disease. The time point: persistent/refractory GD, antithyroid drugs over 5 years with positive TRAb. RNA extracted from PBMCs served as the sequencing template. Both iRepertoire HTBI primers and Arm-PCR of CDR3 regions were used to build the TCR beta libraries. TCRdb recomputed calls from the multiplex PCR reads with MiXCR, one row per CDR3 protein. The profile covers around 430,000 distinct CDR3 sequences, with 22% appearing a single time and about an eighth taken by the ten largest. Sequencing used peripheral blood mononuclear cells (PBMCs), obtained when the disease was refractory, from a patient treated with antithyroid drugs. These receptors were taken from a female donor with Graves disease.

Concerning this clonotype: A clone one base away is much larger, so this may be a read error. The chain has TRBV28 and TRBJ2-5, with D hard to call. The CDR3 has 12 residues. Looked up from germline, CDR1 is MDHEN and CDR2 is SYDVKM. Trimming took 7 bases from V and 9 from J, leaving 15 bases between them. Here the CDR3 DNA reads TGTGCCAGCACCCCTAACCGGATTCCCCAGTACTTC. It yields the protein CASTPNRIPQYF.

V usage is TRBV30 and J usage is TRBJ2-4; tentative D call: TRBD2 (5 bases). The ends were cut back, 1 base at V and 4 bases at J, with 11 bases in the middle. The CDR3 has 14 residues. Germline CDR1 reads GTSNPN; CDR2 reads SVGIG (reference sequence). The CDR3, as DNA: TGTGCCTGGAGTGGCGGCAGCGGAAAAAACATTCAGTACTTC. Translated, it gives CAWSGGSGKNIQYF.

The chain links TRBV9 to TRBJ2-1; 13 nucleotides agree with TRBD2. Germline V CDR1 and CDR2: SGDLS, YYNGEE. The CDR3 covers 17 residues. Trimming removed 5 bases from V and 4 bases from J; junction bases left unmatched: 9. The CDR3 bases are TGTGCCAGCAGGGCACTAGCGGGAGGGGCGGGGTACAATGAGCAGTTCTTC. Protein: CASRALAGGAGYNEQFF.

This clonotype was seen repeatedly, ten times or more. The rearrangement uses TRBV7-2 and TRBJ1-5, with D possibly TRBD1 on 6 matching bases. CDR1 is SGHTA and CDR2 is FQGNSA in the germline V gene. The CDR3 spans 15 residues. Trimming shortened V by 4 bases and J by 4 bases, and 14 bases separated the two germline ends. The CDR3 region is CASSWQQGGNQPQHF. In DNA, the CDR3 is TGTGCCAGCAGCTGGCAACAGGGAGGTAATCAGCCCCAGCATTTT.

This clonotype was seen a few times. This chain joins TRBV3-1 and TRBJ1-1; D not certain. The CDR3 sequence is 16 residues long. V was cut by 4 bases and J by 4 bases, with 19 bases left in between. Germline CDR1 is LGHDT and CDR2 is YNNKEL (reference sequence). CDR3 bases: TGTGCCAGCAGCCGCCAGCAAAGTAGGTGGAGCACTGAAGCTTTCTTT. Its translation: CASSRQQSRWSTEAFF.